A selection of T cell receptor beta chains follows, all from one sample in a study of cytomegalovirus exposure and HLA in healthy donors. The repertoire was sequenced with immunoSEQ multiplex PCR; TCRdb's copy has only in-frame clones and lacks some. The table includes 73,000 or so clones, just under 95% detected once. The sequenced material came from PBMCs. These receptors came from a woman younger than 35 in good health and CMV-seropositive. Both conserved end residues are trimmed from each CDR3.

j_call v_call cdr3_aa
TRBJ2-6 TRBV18 ASSPRTGALSGANVLT
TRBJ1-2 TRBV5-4 ASSFGVGYGYT
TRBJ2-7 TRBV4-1 ASSQKSLANYEQY
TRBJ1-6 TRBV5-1 ASSASGTGPNSPLH
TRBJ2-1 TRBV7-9 ASSESPNEQF
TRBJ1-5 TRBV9 ASSRGSNQPQH
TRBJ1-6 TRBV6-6 ASSYTQEGNSPLH
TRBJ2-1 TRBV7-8 ASSVTSGGPLSHF
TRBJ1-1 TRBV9 ASSPTGGTNTEAF
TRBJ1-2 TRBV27 ASRRGAAYGYT
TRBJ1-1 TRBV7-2 ASSSAGRGEAF
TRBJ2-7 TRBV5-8 ASSRRTGWGLEQY
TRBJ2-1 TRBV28 ASSLLAGGNNEQF
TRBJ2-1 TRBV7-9 ASSLVMGLVPQF
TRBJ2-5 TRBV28 ASSLGGVPGEETQY
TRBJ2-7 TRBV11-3 ASSLGSSGSYEQY
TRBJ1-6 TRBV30 APSVQGQINSPLH
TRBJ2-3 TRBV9 ASSVGGLAGVQDTQY
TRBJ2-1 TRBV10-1 ASSELPSGGDEQF
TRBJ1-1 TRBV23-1 ASSQPFRTGFLGRGNTEAF
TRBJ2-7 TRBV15 ATSRDAGESYEQY
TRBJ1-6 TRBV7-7 ASTARGGGYNSPLH
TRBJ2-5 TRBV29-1 SVGGVEETQY
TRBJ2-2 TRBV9 AGSRGSNTGELF
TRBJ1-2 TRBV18 ASSSEQEYGYT
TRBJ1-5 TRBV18 ASSPLEGAVQPQH
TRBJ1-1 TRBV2 AGRVGENTEAF
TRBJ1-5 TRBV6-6 ASSPTGGSNQPQH
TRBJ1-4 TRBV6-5 ASSLDGGEKLF
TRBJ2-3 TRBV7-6 ASSSTSQSGGAGTQY
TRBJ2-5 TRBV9 ASSVSGTSLQETQY
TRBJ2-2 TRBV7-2 ASSPSRLAGGRDAGELF
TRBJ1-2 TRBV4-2 ASSQFPSRDRTYGYT
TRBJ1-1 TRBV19 ASRAGATEAF
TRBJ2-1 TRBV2 ASGRDEQF
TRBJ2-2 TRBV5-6 ASSVTPHRVGLTGELF
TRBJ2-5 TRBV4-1 ASSQVSGFQETQY
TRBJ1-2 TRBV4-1 ASSRGMTGGPYGYT
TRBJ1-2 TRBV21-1 ASSDPKLRYT
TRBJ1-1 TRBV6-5 ASSPGEGVTEAF